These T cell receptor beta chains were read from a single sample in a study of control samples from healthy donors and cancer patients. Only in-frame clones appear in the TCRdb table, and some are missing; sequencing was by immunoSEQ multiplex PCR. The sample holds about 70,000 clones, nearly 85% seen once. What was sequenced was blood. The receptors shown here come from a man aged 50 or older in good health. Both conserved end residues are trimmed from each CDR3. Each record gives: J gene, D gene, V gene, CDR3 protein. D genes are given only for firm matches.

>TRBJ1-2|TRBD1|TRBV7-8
ASSLNPGGTHNYGYT
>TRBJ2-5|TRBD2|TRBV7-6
ASSFGGGGETQY
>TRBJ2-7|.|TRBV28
ASSSQGGEQY
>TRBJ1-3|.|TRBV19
ASSPSSGNTIY
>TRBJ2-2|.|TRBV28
ASPTPTTGELF
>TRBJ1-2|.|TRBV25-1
ASSEYGRDNYGYT
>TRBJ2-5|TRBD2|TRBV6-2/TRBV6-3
ASSTQTSGKETQY
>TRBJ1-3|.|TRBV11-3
ASSSGMGNTIY
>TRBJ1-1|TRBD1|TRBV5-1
ASRPTGGNTEAF
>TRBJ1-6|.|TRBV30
AWRFRDYSPLH
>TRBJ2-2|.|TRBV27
ASRAPTTWVNTGELF
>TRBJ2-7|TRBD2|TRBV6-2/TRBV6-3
ASSYPSLAGSHYEQY
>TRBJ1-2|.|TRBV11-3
ASSSGCDYGYT
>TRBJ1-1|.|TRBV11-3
ASSLGGRSITEAF
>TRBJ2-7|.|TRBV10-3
AISESGQQGYEQY
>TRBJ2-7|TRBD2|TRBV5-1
ASSGGLAGDYEQY
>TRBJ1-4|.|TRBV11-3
ASSLDGQRTEKLF
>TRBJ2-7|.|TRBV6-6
ASSRLQGYEQY
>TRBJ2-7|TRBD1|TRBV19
ASRPGQLVYEQY
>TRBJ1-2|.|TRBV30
AWSVSGSIGYT
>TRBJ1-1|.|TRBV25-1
DRKAAGEMNTEAF
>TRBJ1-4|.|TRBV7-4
ASSLQGFFPSNEKLF
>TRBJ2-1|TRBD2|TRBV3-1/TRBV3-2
ASRVGLAGVGEQF
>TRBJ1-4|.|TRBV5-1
ASSLEGKKLF
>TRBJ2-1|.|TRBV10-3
AISERDGAYNEQF
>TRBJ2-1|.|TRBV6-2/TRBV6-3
ASSQTSLNEQF
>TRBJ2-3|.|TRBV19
ASIPRGTPTDTQY
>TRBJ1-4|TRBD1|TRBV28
ASSLIDRVGEKLF
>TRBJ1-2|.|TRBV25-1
ASSEDPSPNYGYT
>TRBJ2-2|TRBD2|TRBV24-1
ATGGLEWSGELF
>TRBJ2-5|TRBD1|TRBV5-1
ASSLGGTGGAQY
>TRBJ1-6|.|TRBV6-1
ASSERNGNSPLH
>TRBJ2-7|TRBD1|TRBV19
ASRSGQGAQEQY
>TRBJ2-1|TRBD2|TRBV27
ASRTSGLALF
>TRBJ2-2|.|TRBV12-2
ASRFGQGPTGELF
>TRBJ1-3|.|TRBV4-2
ASSQGASGNTIY
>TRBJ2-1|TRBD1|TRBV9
ASSVGTGDEQF
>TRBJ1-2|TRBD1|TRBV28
ASSLPGQAGFYT
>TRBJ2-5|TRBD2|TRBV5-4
ASSLALAAQETQY
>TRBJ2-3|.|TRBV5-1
ASSPGGRSTDTQY
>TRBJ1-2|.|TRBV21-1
ASSRTSPGPLYGYT
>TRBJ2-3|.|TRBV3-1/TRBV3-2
ASSQGKARTDTQY
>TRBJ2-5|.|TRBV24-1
ATSDGYQETQY
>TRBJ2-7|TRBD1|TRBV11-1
ASSFFSGGASYEQY
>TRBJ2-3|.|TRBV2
ASKDTTDTQY
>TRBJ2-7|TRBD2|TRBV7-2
ASSAGLAGYEQY
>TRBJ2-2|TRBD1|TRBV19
ASNKRGRTLNTGELF
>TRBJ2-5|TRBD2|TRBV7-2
ASSLDISGSRETQY